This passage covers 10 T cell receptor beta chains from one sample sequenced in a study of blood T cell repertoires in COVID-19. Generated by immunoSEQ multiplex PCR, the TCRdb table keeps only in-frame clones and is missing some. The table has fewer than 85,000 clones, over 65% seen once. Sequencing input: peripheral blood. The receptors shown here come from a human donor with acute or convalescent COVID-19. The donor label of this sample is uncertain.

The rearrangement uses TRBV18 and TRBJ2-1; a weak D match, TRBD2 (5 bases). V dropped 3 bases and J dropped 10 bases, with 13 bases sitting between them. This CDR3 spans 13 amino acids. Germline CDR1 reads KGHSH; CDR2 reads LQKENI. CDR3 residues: CASSPSLAHEQFF. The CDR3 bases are TGTGCCAGCTCACCCTCCCTAGCTCACGAGCAGTTCTTC.

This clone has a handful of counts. The CDR3: CASQPGQGSDTQYF. CDR3 nucleotide sequence: TGCGCCAGTCAGCCGGGACAGGGGTCAGATACGCAGTATTTT. The chain uses TRBV5-1 and TRBJ2-3; 10 positions agree with TRBD1. The germline CDR1 and CDR2 sequences are SGHRS and YFSETQ. V gave up 8 bases and J gave up 4 bases; unmatched junction bases: 7. CDR3 length: 14 residues.

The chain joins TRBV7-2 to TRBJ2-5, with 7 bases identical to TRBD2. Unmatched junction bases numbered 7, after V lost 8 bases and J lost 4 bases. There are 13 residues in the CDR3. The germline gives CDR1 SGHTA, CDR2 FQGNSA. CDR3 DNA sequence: TGTGCCAGCGCCCAGGGCGGGAGAGAGACCCAGTACTTC. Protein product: CASAQGGRETQYF. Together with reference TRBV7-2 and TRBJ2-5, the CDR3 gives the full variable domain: GAGVSQSPSNKVTEKGKDVELRCDPISGHTALYWYRQSLGQGLEFLIYFQGNSAPDKSGLPSDRFSAERTGGSVSTLTIQRTQQEDSAVYLCASAQGGRETQYFGPGTRLLVL.

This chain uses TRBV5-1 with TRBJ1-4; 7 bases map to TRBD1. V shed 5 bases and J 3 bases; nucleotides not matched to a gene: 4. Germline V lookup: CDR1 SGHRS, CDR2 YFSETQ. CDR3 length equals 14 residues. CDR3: CASRVGTANEKLFF. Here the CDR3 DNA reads TGCGCCAGCAGGGTGGGGACAGCTAATGAAAAACTGTTTTTT.

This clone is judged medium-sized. CDR3: CASSLIDSISYEQYF. CDR3 sequence (DNA): TGTGCCAGCAGTTTAATTGACAGTATCTCCTACGAGCAGTACTTC. V usage is TRBV27 and J usage is TRBJ2-7, with D possibly TRBD1 on 5 matching bases. Germline values: CDR1 MNHEY, CDR2 SMNVEV (reference sequence). The CDR3 is 15 amino acids. Between the trimmed V and J ends, which lost 2 bases and 0 bases, there was a span of 11 bases.

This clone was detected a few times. CDR3 amino acids: CASSFRDRRNYGYTF. Written as DNA, the CDR3 is TGTGCCAGCAGCTTCCGGGACAGACGAAACTATGGCTACACCTTC. This chain links TRBV7-2 with TRBJ1-2, with 7 nucleotides matching TRBD1. Per germline, CDR1 SGHTA and CDR2 FQGNSA. Trimming at V came to 3 bases and at J to 2 bases, leaving 6 bases not matched to a gene. The CDR3 is 15 residues long.

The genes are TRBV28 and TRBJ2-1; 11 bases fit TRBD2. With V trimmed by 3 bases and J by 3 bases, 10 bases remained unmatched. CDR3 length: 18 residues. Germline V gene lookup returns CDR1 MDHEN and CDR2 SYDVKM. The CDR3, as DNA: TGTGCCAGCAGTTTGTCGGGGCTAGCGGGGGGTTACTACAATGAGCAGTTCTTC. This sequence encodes CASSLSGLAGGYYNEQFF.

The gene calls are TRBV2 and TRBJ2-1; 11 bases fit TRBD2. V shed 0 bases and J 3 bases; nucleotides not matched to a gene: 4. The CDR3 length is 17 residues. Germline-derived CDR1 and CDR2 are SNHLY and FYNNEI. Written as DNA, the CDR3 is TGTGCCAGCAGTGAAGCGGTACTAGCGGGAGACTACAATGAGCAGTTCTTC. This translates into CASSEAVLAGDYNEQFF.

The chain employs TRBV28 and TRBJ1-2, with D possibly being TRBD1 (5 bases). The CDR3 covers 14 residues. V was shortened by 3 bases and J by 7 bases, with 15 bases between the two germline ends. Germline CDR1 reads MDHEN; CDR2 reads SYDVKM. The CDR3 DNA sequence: TGTGCCAGCAGTTTGGTCAGGGTAGAAGCTGGCTACACCTTC. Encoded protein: CASSLVRVEAGYTF.

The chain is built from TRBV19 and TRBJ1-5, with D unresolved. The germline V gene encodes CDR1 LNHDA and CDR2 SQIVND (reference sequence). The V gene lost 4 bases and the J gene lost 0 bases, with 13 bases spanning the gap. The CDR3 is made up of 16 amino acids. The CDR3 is CASSRAVMDSNQPQHF. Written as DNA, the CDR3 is TGTGCCAGTAGTAGGGCAGTAATGGATAGCAATCAGCCCCAGCATTTT. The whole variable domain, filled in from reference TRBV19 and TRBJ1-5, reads DGGITQSPKYLFRKEGQNVTLSCEQNLNHDAMYWYRQDPGQGLRLIYYSQIVNDFQKGDIAEGYSVSREKKESFPLTVTSAQKNPTAFYLCASSRAVMDSNQPQHFGDGTRLSIL.